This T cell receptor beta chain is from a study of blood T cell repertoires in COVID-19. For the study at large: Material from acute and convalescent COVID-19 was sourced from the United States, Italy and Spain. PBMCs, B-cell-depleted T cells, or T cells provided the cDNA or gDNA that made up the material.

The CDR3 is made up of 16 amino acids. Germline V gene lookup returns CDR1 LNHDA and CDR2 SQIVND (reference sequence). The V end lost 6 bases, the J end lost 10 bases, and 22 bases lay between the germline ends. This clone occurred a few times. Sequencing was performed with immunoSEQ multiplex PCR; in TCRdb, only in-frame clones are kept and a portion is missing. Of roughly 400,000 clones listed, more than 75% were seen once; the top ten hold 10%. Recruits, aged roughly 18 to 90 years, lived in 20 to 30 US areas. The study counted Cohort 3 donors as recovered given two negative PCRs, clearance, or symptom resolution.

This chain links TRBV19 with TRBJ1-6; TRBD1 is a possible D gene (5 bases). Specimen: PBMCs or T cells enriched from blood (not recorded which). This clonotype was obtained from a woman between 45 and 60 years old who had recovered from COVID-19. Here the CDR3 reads CASSAGGQGSNSPLHF. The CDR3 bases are TGTGCCAGTAGCGCCGGAGGGCAGGGAAGTAACTCACCCCTCCACTTT.